The entry below gives a single TCR beta chain sequence along with its context. The CDR3 end lies 3 residues beyond the end of the read and is filled in from the germline J gene. This sample is drawn from a study of Tregs in tolerant kidney transplant recipients. TCRdb's copy holds only in-frame clones and misses some; the assay was immunoSEQ multiplex PCR. This sample contains 50,000 or so clones. V gave up 6 bases and J gave up 2 bases; unmatched junction bases: 6. This CDR3 has 14 amino acids. CDR1 and CDR2 (germline): LNHDA, SQIVND (reference sequence). Unstimulated regulatory T cells (CD4+CD25+CD127-), CD4+CD25- non-regulatory cells, CD4 and CD8 cells were FACS-sorted from thawed PBMCs.

This TCR came from a human donor who received a combined kidney and bone marrow transplant. The sample in question was CD4+ T cells from blood, obtained before the transplant. V and J are TRBV19 and TRBJ1-1; TRBD1 aligns across 7 bases. The CDR3: CASSQDRINTEAFF. CDR3 bases read: TGTGCCAGTAGCCAGGACAGGATAAACACTGAA.